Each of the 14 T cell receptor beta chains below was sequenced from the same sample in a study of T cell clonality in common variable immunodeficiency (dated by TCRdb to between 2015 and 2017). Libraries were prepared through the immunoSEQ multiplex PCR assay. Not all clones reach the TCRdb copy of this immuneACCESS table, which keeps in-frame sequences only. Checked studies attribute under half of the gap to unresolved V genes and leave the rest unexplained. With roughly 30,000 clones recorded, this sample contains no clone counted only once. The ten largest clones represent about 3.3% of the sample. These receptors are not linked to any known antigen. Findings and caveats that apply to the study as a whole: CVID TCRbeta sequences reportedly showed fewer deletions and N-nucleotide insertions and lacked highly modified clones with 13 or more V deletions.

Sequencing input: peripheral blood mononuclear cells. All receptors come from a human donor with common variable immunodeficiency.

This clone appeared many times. The DNA read from the CDR3 is TGTGCCAGTAGTATAGTAGGGGGAGCTGGGATAGAGACC. It yields the protein CASSIVGGAGIET. The full-length CDR3 reads as CASSIVGGAGIETQYF. This chain connects TRBV19 to TRBJ2-5; a weak D match, TRBD1 (6 bases). The read terminates 3 residues ahead of where the CDR3 ends, so the germline J gene completes it. This CDR3 region has 16 residues. Germline values: CDR1 LNHDA, CDR2 SQIVND (reference sequence). V gave up 1 base and J gave up 4 bases, with 16 bases separating them.

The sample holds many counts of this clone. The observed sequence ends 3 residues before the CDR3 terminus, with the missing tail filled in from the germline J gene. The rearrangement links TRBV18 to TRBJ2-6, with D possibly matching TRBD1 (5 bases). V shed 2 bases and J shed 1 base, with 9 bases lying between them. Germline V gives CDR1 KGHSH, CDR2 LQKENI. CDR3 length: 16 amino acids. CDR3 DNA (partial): TGTGCCAGCTCACCAACCGCAGGGTCTGGGGCCAACGTC. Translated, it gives CASSPTAGSGANV. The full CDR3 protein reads CASSPTAGSGANVLTF.

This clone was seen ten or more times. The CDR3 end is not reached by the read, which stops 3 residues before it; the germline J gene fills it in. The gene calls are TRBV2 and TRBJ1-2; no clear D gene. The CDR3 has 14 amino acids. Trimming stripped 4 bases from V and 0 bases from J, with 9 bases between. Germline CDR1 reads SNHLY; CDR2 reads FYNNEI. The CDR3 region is CASSGDNANYGYTF. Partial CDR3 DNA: TGTGCCAGCAGTGGAGACAACGCTAACTATGGC. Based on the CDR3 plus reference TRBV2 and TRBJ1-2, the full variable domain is EPEVTQTPSHQVTQMGQEVILRCVPISNHLYFYWYRQILGQKVEFLVSFYNNEISEKSEIFDDQFSVERPDGSNFTLKIRSTKLEDSAMYFCASSGDNANYGYTFGSGTRLTVV.

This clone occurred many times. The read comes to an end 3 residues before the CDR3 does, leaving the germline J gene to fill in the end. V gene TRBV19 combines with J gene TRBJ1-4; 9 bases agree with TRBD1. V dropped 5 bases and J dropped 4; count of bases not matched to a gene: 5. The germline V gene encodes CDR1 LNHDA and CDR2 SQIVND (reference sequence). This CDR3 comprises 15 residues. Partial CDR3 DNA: TGTGCCAGTAGTGTAACAGGGGGCAGTAATGAAAAA. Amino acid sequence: CASSVTGGSNEK. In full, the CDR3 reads CASSVTGGSNEKLFF.

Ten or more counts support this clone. The CDR3 sequence: CSIKQGALTEAFF. The CDR3 DNA, read in part, is TGCAGCATCAAACAGGGGGCACTCACTGAA. The rearrangement uses TRBV29-1 and TRBJ1-1; 9 nucleotides agree with TRBD1. Sequencing ends 3 residues short of the CDR3 end; the germline J gene provides the rest. The V and J ends lost 8 bases and 4 bases, in that order; junction bases with no gene match: 8. Germline V gives CDR1 SQVTM, CDR2 ANQGSEA. This CDR3 has 13 residues.

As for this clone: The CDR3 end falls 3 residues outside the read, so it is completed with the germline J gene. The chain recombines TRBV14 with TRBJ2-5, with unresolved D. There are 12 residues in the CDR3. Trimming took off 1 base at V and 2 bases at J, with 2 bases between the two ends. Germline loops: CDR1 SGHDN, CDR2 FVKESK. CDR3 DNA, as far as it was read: TGTGCCAGCAGCCAAGTACAAGAGACC. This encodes CASSQVQET. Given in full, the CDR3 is CASSQVQETQYF. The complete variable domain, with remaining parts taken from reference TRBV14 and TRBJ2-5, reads EAGVTQFPSHSVIEKGQTVTLRCDPISGHDNLYWYRRVMGKEIKFLLHFVKESKQDESGMPNNRFLAERTGGTYSTLKVQPAELEDSGVYFCASSQVQETQYFGPGTRLLVL.

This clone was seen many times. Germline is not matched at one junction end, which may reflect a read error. The CDR3 loop is CASSPSGRHNEQFF. The covered CDR3 bases are TGTGCTAGCAGCCCTAGCGGGAGGCACAATGAG. This chain links TRBV7-7 with TRBJ2-1, with 11 bases aligning to TRBD2. The missing CDR3 end, 3 residues past where the read stops, is filled in from the germline J gene. The length of the CDR3 is 14 residues. From germline, CDR1 is SSHAT and CDR2 FNYEAQ (reference sequence).

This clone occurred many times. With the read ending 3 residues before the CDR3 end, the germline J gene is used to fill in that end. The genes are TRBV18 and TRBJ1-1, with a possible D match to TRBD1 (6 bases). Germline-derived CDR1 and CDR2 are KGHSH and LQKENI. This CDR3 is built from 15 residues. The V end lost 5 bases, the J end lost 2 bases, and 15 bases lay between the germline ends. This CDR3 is CASSFSGTLNTEAFF. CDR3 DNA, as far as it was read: TGTGCCAGCTCATTCTCCGGGACACTTAACACTGAA. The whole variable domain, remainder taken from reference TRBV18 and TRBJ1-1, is NAGVMQNPRHLVRRRGQEARLRCSPMKGHSHVYWYRQLPEEGLKFMVYLQKENIIDESGMPKERFSAEFPKEGPSILRIQQVVRGDSAAYFCASSFSGTLNTEAFFGQGTRLTVV.

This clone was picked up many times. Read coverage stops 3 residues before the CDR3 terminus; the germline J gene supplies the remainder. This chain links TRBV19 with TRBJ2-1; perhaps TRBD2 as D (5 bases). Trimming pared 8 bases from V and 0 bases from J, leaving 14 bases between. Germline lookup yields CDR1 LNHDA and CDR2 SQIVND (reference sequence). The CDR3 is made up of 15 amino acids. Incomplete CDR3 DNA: TGTGCCAGTCTCCCCCGACTAAGCTCCTACAATGAG. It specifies CASLPRLSSYNE. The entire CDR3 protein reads CASLPRLSSYNEQFF.

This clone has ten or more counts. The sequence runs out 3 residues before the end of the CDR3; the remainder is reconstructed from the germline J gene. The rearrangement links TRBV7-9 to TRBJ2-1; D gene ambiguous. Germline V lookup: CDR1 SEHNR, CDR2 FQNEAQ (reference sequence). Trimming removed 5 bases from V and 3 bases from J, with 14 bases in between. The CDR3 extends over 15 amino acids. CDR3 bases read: TGTGCCAGCAGCATGACTGGCGCACTCTACAATGAG. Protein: CASSMTGALYNE. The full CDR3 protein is CASSMTGALYNEQFF.

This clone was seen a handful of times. The CDR3 reads CASSLVVSGRDTQYF. CDR3 bases read: TGTGCCAGCAGCTTAGTCGTTAGCGGGAGGGATACG. This chain uses TRBV7-8 with TRBJ2-3; 10 nucleotides line up with TRBD2. The read halts 3 residues ahead of the CDR3 end, with the missing end drawn from the germline J gene. Germline assignment: CDR1 SGHVS and CDR2 FQNEAQ. The trim removed 1 base at V and 6 bases at J, leaving 4 bases unmatched. The length of the CDR3 is 15 residues.

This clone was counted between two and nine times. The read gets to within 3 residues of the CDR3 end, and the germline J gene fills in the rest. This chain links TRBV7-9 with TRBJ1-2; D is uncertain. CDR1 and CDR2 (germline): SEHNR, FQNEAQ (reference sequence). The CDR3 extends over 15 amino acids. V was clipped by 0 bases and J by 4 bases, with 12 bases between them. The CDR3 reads CASSLALAGSYGYTF. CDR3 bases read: TGTGCCAGCAGCTTAGCGCTAGCCGGAAGCTATGGC.

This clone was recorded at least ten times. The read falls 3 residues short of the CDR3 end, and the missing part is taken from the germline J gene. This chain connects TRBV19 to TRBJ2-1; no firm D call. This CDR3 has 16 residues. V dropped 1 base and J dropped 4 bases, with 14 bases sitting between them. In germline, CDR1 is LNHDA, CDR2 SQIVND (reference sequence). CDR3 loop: CASSIGSARSYNEQFF. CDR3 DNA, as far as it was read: TGTGCCAGTAGTATAGGTTCAGCGAGGTCTTACAATGAG.

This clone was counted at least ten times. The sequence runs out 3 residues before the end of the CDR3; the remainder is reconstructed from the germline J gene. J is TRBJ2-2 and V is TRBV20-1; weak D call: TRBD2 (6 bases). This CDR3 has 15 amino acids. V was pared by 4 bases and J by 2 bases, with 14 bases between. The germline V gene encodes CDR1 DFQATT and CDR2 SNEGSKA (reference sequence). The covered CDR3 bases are TGCAGTGCTAACACCGGGACTGTAAACACCGGGGAG. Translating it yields CSANTGTVNTGE. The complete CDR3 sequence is CSANTGTVNTGELFF.